What follows are 28 T cell receptor beta chains derived from one specimen sequenced in a study of T cells in Graves' hyperthyroidism and ophthalmopathy. Researchers took RNA transcripts and amplified the TCR beta CDR3 regions from them. The HTBI primer set drove a first-round RT-PCR of the TCR CDR3. TCRdb redid the calling of the multiplex PCR reads with MiXCR, one entry per CDR3 protein. The sample has approximately 560,000 distinct CDR3 sequences, around 14% seen once; the top ten hold approximately 7.4%. The sample was blood. The receptors were gathered from a woman between 25 and 40 years old with Graves' hyperthyroidism.

In this sample, this clonotype turned up many times. The V gene is TRBV20-1, the J gene TRBJ2-1; D perhaps matches TRBD1 (5 bases). V was pared by 3 bases and J by 6 bases, with 18 bases between. The CDR3 loop spans 15 amino acids. Germline V gene lookup returns CDR1 DFQATT and CDR2 SNEGSKA (reference sequence). CDR3 region: CSARSRAELRNEQFF. In DNA form, the CDR3 reads TGCAGTGCTAGGTCCAGGGCGGAACTACGCAATGAGCAGTTCTTC.

This clonotype was picked up many times. The chain employs TRBV2 and TRBJ1-5, with D hard to call. V was cut by 0 bases and J by 6 bases, with 3 bases left in between. There are 12 residues in the CDR3. CDR1 and CDR2 from the germline V gene are SNHLY and FYNNEI. CDR3 sequence (DNA): TGTGCCAGCAGTGAAGCTCCTCAGCCCCAGCATTTT. It translates to CASSEAPQPQHF.

This clonotype occurred many times. V and J are TRBV2 and TRBJ2-7; 9 bases fit TRBD2. The CDR3 sequence is 15 residues long. J gave up 3 bases and V 6 bases, and 9 bases lay outside the gene matches. CDR1 is SNHLY and CDR2 is FYNNEI in the germline V gene. The CDR3 DNA reads as TGTGCCAGCAGACCCGGACTAGCGCCCGGCTACGAGCAGTACTTC. This sequence encodes CASRPGLAPGYEQYF.

In this sample, this clonotype turned up a few times. The chain combines TRBV7-3 with TRBJ2-2; D ambiguous. In germline, CDR1 is SGHTA, CDR2 FQGTGA. The CDR3 length is 18 residues. Deletions cut 2 bases from V and 0 bases from J, with 16 bases between. CDR3 region: CASSLSSARAANTGELFF. DNA of the CDR3: TGTGCCAGCAGCTTATCGTCGGCGAGAGCAGCGAACACCGGGGAGCTGTTTTTT.

This clonotype showed up just a few times. The gene calls are TRBV29-1 and TRBJ2-1; 8 positions agree with TRBD2. V shed 2 bases and J 7 bases; nucleotides not matched to a gene: 7. Germline lookup yields CDR1 SQVTM and CDR2 ANQGSEA. The length of the CDR3 is 14 residues. The CDR3 protein is CSVEPGASGNEQFF. The CDR3 DNA reads TGCAGCGTTGAACCCGGGGCTAGCGGGAATGAGCAGTTCTTC.

This clonotype was seen repeatedly, ten times or more. The rearrangement joins TRBV10-3 to TRBJ2-7, with D perhaps TRBD2 (6 bases). Germline V lookup: CDR1 ENHRY, CDR2 SYGVKD. The ends were cut back, 3 bases at V and 6 bases at J, with 12 bases in the middle. The CDR3 runs 13 residues. CDR3 region: CAISDAGRGEQYF. The CDR3 region has the DNA TGTGCCATCAGTGACGCTGGGCGGGGCGAGCAGTACTTC.

On this clonotype: This may arise from a read error, as a much more abundant clone is one base away. This chain connects TRBV28 to TRBJ2-1; D gene uncertain. Germline V CDR1 and CDR2: MDHEN, SYDVKM. V lost 3 bases to trimming and J lost 10 bases, with 10 bases between them. This CDR3 is built from 12 residues. The CDR3 protein is CASSFSFREQFF. CDR3 nucleotide sequence: TGTGCCAGCAGTTTCTCGTTCAGGGAGCAGTTCTTC.

A few counts support this clonotype. The chain is built from TRBV4-1 and TRBJ1-2; D is possibly TRBD1 (5 bases). Deletions cut 3 bases from V and 0 bases from J, with 8 bases between. Per the germline V gene, CDR1 is MGHRA and CDR2 is YSYEKL. The CDR3 contains 14 residues. The CDR3 loop is CASSHRQPNYGYTF. CDR3 nucleotide sequence: TGCGCCAGCAGCCATAGACAGCCTAACTATGGCTACACCTTC.

This clonotype has a count of ten or more. The chain carries TRBV19 and TRBJ1-1, with D tentatively TRBD1 (6 bases). CDR3 length equals 15 residues. Germline-derived CDR1 and CDR2 are LNHDA and SQIVND (reference sequence). Trimming cost V 6 bases and J 4 bases, with 18 bases left between them. The DNA for the CDR3 is TGTGCCAGTAGAACGGGGGCAGAAACCTCCACTGAAGCTTTCTTT. Translation gives CASRTGAETSTEAFF.

This clonotype was observed at least ten times. This chain connects TRBV7-3 to TRBJ2-3, with 7 positions matching TRBD2. The CDR3 totals 14 residues. Germline trimming cut 3 bases from V and 6 bases from J; bases unmatched to any gene: 6. Germline CDR1 and CDR2: SGHTA and FQGTGA. The CDR3 DNA reads as TGTGCCAGCAGCTTGACGGGAGGAGAGGATACGCAGTATTTT. Protein sequence: CASSLTGGEDTQYF.

This clonotype was counted at least ten times. The gene calls are TRBV30 and TRBJ2-1, with unresolved D. Germline V gives CDR1 GTSNPN, CDR2 SVGIG (reference sequence). CDR3 length equals 11 residues. Trimming took 7 bases from V and 7 from J, leaving 11 bases between them. Written as DNA, the CDR3 is TGTGCCTTCATCGCGAGGAATGAGCAGTTCTTC. Translation: CAFIARNEQFF.

Many counts were recorded for this clonotype. The chain is built from TRBV11-2 and TRBJ1-2; a possible D gene is TRBD1 (6 bases). V was trimmed by 0 bases and J by 5 bases, leaving 10 bases between them. This CDR3 is 14 amino acids long. Germline CDR1 and CDR2: SGHAT and FQNNGV. The CDR3 protein is CASSLDWTDYGYTF. CDR3 DNA: TGTGCCAGCAGCTTAGATTGGACAGATTATGGCTACACCTTC.

This clonotype was seen repeatedly, ten times or more. The V gene is TRBV5-1, the J gene TRBJ2-3; D not resolved. CDR3 length: 13 residues. V was shortened by 2 bases and J by 4 bases, with 8 bases between the two germline ends. CDR1 SGHRS and CDR2 YFSETQ come from the germline V gene. As DNA, the CDR3 is TGCGCCAGCAGCTTTGCAGTGTCAGATACGCAGTATTTT. Translation gives CASSFAVSDTQYF.

The chain uses TRBV27 and TRBJ2-7, with D unclear. The CDR3 is 13 amino acids. CDR1 and CDR2 (germline): MNHEY, SMNVEV (reference sequence). V lost 0 bases to trimming and J lost 6 bases, with 9 bases between them. The CDR3 nucleotides are TGTGCCAGCAGTTTATCACCTGAGTCCGAGCAGTACTTC. Amino acid sequence: CASSLSPESEQYF.

This clonotype was recorded at least ten times. The chain links TRBV2 to TRBJ2-7; D gene uncertain. This CDR3 spans 14 amino acids. From germline, CDR1 is SNHLY and CDR2 FYNNEI. Trimming removed 6 bases at V and 5 bases at J, with 17 bases between. In nucleotides, the CDR3 is TGTGCCAGCAGAGAAACATGGGTGGTTGACGAGCAGTACTTC. It encodes CASRETWVVDEQYF.

Many counts were recorded for this clonotype. The rearrangement joins TRBV11-2 to TRBJ1-4; D remains ambiguous. CDR1 and CDR2 (germline): SGHAT, FQNNGV. V was cut by 1 base and J by 5 bases, with 11 bases left in between. CDR3 length: 15 amino acids. The CDR3 region is CASSLVLGVNEKLFF. The CDR3 bases are TGTGCCAGCAGCTTAGTTCTCGGCGTAAATGAAAAACTGTTTTTT.

The chain couples TRBV20-1 to TRBJ2-3; 9 nucleotides agree with TRBD2. Trimming took 6 bases from V and 10 from J; bases not matched to a gene: 8. Germline CDR1 and CDR2: DFQATT and SNEGSKA (reference sequence). The CDR3 has 12 amino acids. The CDR3 DNA reads as TGCAGTGCGATTAGCGGGAGCCCTTCGCAGTATTTT. The encoded protein is CSAISGSPSQYF.

This clonotype was detected only a few times. The gene calls are TRBV10-3 and TRBJ2-3; D is ambiguous. Germline CDR1 is ENHRY and CDR2 is SYGVKD. This CDR3 has 12 residues. V was cut by 3 bases and J by 3 bases, with 4 bases left in between. CDR3 DNA: TGTGCCATCAGTGATACGACAGATACGCAGTATTTT. It encodes CAISDTTDTQYF.

In this sample, this clonotype turned up many times. The chain has TRBV5-5 and TRBJ2-1; 14 nucleotides line up with TRBD2. Germline lookup yields CDR1 SGHKS and CDR2 YYEKEE (reference sequence). Losses at the gene ends were 4 bases for V and 10 bases for J; bases not matched to a gene: 13. CDR3 length: 17 amino acids. CDR3 residues: CASSHRPGLAGEGEQFF. DNA of the CDR3: TGTGCCAGCAGCCACAGGCCGGGACTAGCGGGAGAGGGCGAGCAGTTCTTC.

This sequence joins TRBV19 and TRBJ1-1; no clear D. Between the trimmed V and J ends, which lost 8 bases and 4 bases, there was a span of 14 bases. The CDR3 has 13 residues. Germline assignment: CDR1 LNHDA and CDR2 SQIVND (reference sequence). The CDR3 nucleotides are TGTGCCAGTTCAGTTCTTATGACCACTGAAGCTTTCTTT. It codes for CASSVLMTTEAFF.

This rearrangement joins TRBV18 to TRBJ2-6; no reliable D call. Deletions cut 0 bases from V and 0 bases from J, with 9 bases between. The germline gives CDR1 KGHSH, CDR2 LQKENI. This CDR3 spans 17 amino acids. The CDR3 sequence: CASSPPDWLSGANVLTF. Written as DNA, the CDR3 is TGTGCCAGCTCACCACCGGATTGGCTCTCTGGGGCCAACGTCCTGACTTTC.

Sample share makes this clonotype medium-sized. This chain connects TRBV2 to TRBJ2-7; TRBD2 is a possible D gene (6 bases). V lost 4 bases, J lost 0 bases, and 13 bases lay in between. Germline V gene data show CDR1 as SNHLY and CDR2 as FYNNEI. The CDR3 sequence is 15 residues long. The CDR3 reads CASSASSGSSYEQYF. The CDR3 DNA follows: TGTGCCAGCAGTGCTAGTAGCGGAAGCTCCTACGAGCAGTACTTC.

In DNA, the CDR3 is TGTGCCAGTAGTATCCGGCGGACGGGCGCCTCCACAGATACGCAGTATTTT. Its translation: CASSIRRTGASTDTQYF. The chain uses TRBV19 and TRBJ2-3; D is uncertain. Trimming pared 3 bases from V and 2 bases from J, leaving 18 bases between. The CDR3 loop spans 17 amino acids. CDR1 and CDR2 (germline): LNHDA, SQIVND (reference sequence). The entire variable domain, with the rest obtained from reference TRBV19 and TRBJ2-3, is as follows: DGGITQSPKYLFRKEGQNVTLSCEQNLNHDAMYWYRQDPGQGLRLIYYSQIVNDFQKGDIAEGYSVSREKKESFPLTVTSAQKNPTAFYLCASSIRRTGASTDTQYFGPGTRLTVL.

This clonotype was counted a few times. The rearrangement joins TRBV7-9 to TRBJ2-7; 11 bases agree with TRBD1. In germline, CDR1 is SEHNR, CDR2 FQNEAQ (reference sequence). CDR3 length: 17 amino acids. With 4 bases clipped from V and 0 bases from J, the junction kept 8 bases outside the gene matches. CDR3 nucleotides: TGTGCCAGCAGCTCCGTGGGAGGGACAGGGGGCTCCTACGAGCAGTACTTC. Translation gives CASSSVGGTGGSYEQYF.

This clonotype has ten or more counts. The chain links TRBV7-3 to TRBJ1-3; D is unclear. The length of the CDR3 is 13 residues. V lost 5 bases to trimming and J lost 3 bases, with 8 bases between them. Germline values: CDR1 SGHTA, CDR2 FQGTGA. The CDR3 coding sequence is TGTGCCAGCAGCCTCCATAATGGAAACACCATATATTTT. Its protein is CASSLHNGNTIYF.

The sample holds many counts of this clonotype. This sequence joins TRBV6-5 and TRBJ2-3, with a weak D call TRBD2 (5 bases). This CDR3 has 15 amino acids. Trimming pared 7 bases from V and 2 bases from J, leaving 16 bases between. CDR1 and CDR2 (germline): MNHEY, SVGAGI. DNA for the CDR3: TGTGCCAGCACTTATAGGGAGTACCCCACAGATACGCAGTATTTT. This codes for CASTYREYPTDTQYF.

In this sample, this clonotype turned up a few times. The chain recombines TRBV5-4 with TRBJ2-3, with D perhaps being TRBD1 or TRBD2 (6 bases each). The ends were cut back, 2 bases at V and 7 bases at J, with 17 bases in the middle. The CDR3 extends over 15 amino acids. Germline V lookup: CDR1 SGHNT, CDR2 YYREEE (reference sequence). CDR3: CASSFMTGGTNTQYF. The CDR3 DNA follows: TGTGCCAGCAGCTTTATGACAGGCGGGACAAATACGCAGTATTTT.

The chain combines TRBV15 with TRBJ2-7, with TRBD1 as a possible D gene (5 bases). Trimming removed 2 bases at V and 7 bases at J, with 12 bases between. The CDR3 covers 13 residues. Germline loops: CDR1 LNHNV, CDR2 YYDKDF (reference sequence). The CDR3 protein is CATSRIRVDEQYF. CDR3 coding DNA: TGTGCCACCAGCAGAATCAGGGTGGATGAGCAGTACTTC.